This T cell receptor (beta chain) was retrieved from a study of identical twins (TCRdb year 2016). The study in broad terms: To test whether fetal clonotypes persist, this study deep-sequenced TCR alpha and beta repertoires from monozygotic twins, from unrelated adults of various ages, and from cord blood. To rule out contamination, replicate twin experiments were performed at different times with different library preparation protocols. General findings and caveats noted by the study authors: Invariant T cells such as MAIT and iNKT could partly confound zero-insertion analyses, though diverse VJ usage argued against this for most clonotypes. Conclusions relied on cross-sectional statistical analysis, since the same donors could not be followed over many years. Abundant cord blood beta clonotypes had fewer insertions, young adult naive repertoires showed a similar but weaker trend, and memory repertoires showed no such trend. Excess twin sharing in beta out-of-frame sequences was weaker because fewer shared sequences lowered the signal-to-noise ratio. Compared with coincidental sharing between unrelated individuals, an excess of low generation-probability sequences was observed among out-of-frame TCR alpha sequences shared between twins. In monozygotic twins, out-of-frame TCR alpha sharing was systematically underestimated by recombination models, although the models agreed with sharing between unrelated individuals.

Only healthy Caucasian donors were included. Three unrelated non-twin adults were also sequenced: a male aged 18 to 30, a male aged 50 to 59 and a female aged 50 to 59. Using Miltenyi CD45RO+ enrichment and human naive T-cell isolation kits, memory (CD45RO+) and naive T cells were isolated from PBMC. The library came from 5' RACE. The data were produced on an Illumina HiSeq 2000. A universal primer binding site was introduced by template switching, and a unique molecular identifier was present in the final cDNA, enabling accurate counting of TCR cDNA molecules. Specific primers in the conserved constant-segment region were used to synthesize first-strand cDNA for the TCR alpha and beta chains. To control for contamination, each cDNA library was double barcoded with a SMART-Mk sample barcode plus Illumina barcodes. TruSeq adapter sequences, together with Illumina sample barcodes, were added in two successive PCR steps. The TCR alpha and beta cDNA libraries were sequenced on the Illumina HiSeq platform using custom primers. The authors' analysis ran thus. MiGEC was used to process raw reads and extract unique molecular identifiers, and MiXCR was used to find CDR3 positions. Recombination models were inferred per individual with the repgenHMM and IGoR tools using an EM algorithm. The analysis of shared clonotypes was done with the tcR package in R, with sharing normalized by the product of cloneset sizes. To study raw recombination without the effects of thymic and clonal selection, out-of-frame nonproductive sequences were analyzed. TCRdb handled the public reads itself, with Q25 trimming in fastp and clone calling in MiXCR, and kept productive beta chains. Merged by CDR3 protein, the rows form single entries marked with the most common genes and DNA. These V and J calls are TCRdb output, not the study's own analysis. The sample table contains roughly 690,000 distinct CDR3 sequences; only one count was recorded for 6.1% of them. The ten largest account for 1.5% to 2% of the sample.

This clonotype has at least ten counts. This receptor's antigen is unknown. Base qualities are missing; no much larger clone stands one base away. Sequencing was performed on naive T cells sorted from blood. The cell subset or site label here, explained by the study, means: cells isolated with a human naive T-cell isolation kit. The receptor comes from a man aged 18 to 29 in good health.

The CDR3 loop reads CASSVGVGGPYEQYF. The DNA is TGTGCCAGCAGCGTAGGAGTGGGAGGTCCTTACGAGCAGTACTTC. The chain employs TRBV9 and TRBJ2-7; tentative D gene TRBD2, with 6 bases matching. According to the germline V gene, CDR1 reads SGDLS and CDR2 reads YYNGEE. Including the terminal cysteine and phenylalanine, the CDR3 comprises 15 residues. Kept here is only the CDR3 DNA, which spans 45 bases and is read in frame from base 1. V is reduced by 0 bases and J by 4 bases, leaving a spacing of 14 bases between them.